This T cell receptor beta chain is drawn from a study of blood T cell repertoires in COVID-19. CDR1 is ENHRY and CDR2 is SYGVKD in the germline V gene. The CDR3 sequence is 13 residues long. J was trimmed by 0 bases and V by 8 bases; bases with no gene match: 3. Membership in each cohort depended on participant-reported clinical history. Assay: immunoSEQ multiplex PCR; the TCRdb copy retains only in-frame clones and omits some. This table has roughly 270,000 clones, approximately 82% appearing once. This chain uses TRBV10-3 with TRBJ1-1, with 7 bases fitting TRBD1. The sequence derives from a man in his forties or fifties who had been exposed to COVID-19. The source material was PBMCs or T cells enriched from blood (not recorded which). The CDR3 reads CAIAGQMNTEAFF. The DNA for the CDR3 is TGTGCCATCGCGGGACAGATGAACACTGAAGCTTTCTTT.